Below, 30 T cell receptor beta chains from the same sample are listed, as sequenced in a study of human T cells and chemical hapten exposure. TCRdb passed the RACE reads through MiXCR, listing each CDR3 protein once. The sample consists of under 300,000 distinct CDR3 sequences, more than 6.5% of them appearing once. Time point in this sample: pre-sensitization, week 0. Treatment defined: therapeutic diphenylcyclopropenone sensitization with weekly scalp DPC. This material consisted of whole blood, taken in connection with sensitization to the hapten diphenylcyclopropenone (DPC). The receptor source for this set is a woman between 40 and 50 years old with alopecia areata. Some clones in this sample may be carry-over from other donors' samples.

On this clonotype: Sequence at one end of the junction differs from germline and may be a read error. The genes are TRBV2 and TRBJ1-1, with D maybe TRBD1 (5 bases). The germline V gene encodes CDR1 SNHLY and CDR2 FYNNEI. The CDR3 covers 11 residues. CDR3 loop: CASSENRLGPF. CDR3 bases: TGTGCCAGCAGTGAAAACAGGCTGGGCCCATTT.

This clonotype came up a few times. The chain joins TRBV29-1 to TRBJ1-2; the D is unclear. Looked up from germline, CDR1 is SQVTM and CDR2 is ANQGSEA. Trimming took off 4 bases at V and 4 bases at J, with 16 bases between the two ends. The CDR3 is made up of 14 amino acids. The CDR3: CSVAPPAAGYGYTF. The CDR3, as DNA: TGCAGCGTTGCGCCCCCGGCCGCGGGCTATGGCTACACCTTC.

V is TRBV20-1 and J is TRBJ2-3; 7 nucleotides match TRBD2. Looked up from germline, CDR1 is DFQATT and CDR2 is SNEGSKA (reference sequence). The junction had 15 bases not matched to a gene; V was cut back by 6 bases and J by 15 bases. The CDR3 sequence is 12 residues long. This CDR3 reads CSALGSGGGFYF. The DNA for the CDR3 is TGCAGTGCCCTGGGGTCGGGAGGAGGGTTTTATTTT.

This clonotype was recorded at least ten times. J is TRBJ2-3 and V is TRBV29-1, with D hard to call. Germline V gene sequence: CDR1 SQVTM, CDR2 ANQGSEA. The CDR3 has 12 amino acids. The V and J ends lost 1 base and 0 bases respectively, with 2 bases between them. The CDR3 DNA reads TGCAGCGTTGAAGTTAGCACAGATACGCAGTATTTT. It translates to CSVEVSTDTQYF.

The table lists this clonotype with a few counts. The chain recombines TRBV6-6 with TRBJ1-3; D is unclear. Germline CDR1 reads MNHNY; CDR2 reads SVGAGI (reference sequence). Between the trimmed V and J ends, which lost 2 bases and 1 base, there was a span of 6 bases. The CDR3 extends over 14 amino acids. CDR3 DNA: TGTGCCAGCAGTTACCTGAGGTCTGGAAACACCATATATTTT. It specifies CASSYLRSGNTIYF.

Ten or more counts support this clonotype. The V gene is TRBV10-3, the J gene TRBJ2-6; D is undetermined. V lost 4 bases to trimming and J lost 0 bases, with 16 bases between them. CDR3 length equals 18 residues. From germline, CDR1 is ENHRY and CDR2 SYGVKD. DNA for the CDR3: TGTGCCATCAGTGGCGCAGCTCTACCCTCCTCTGGGGCCAACGTCCTGACTTTC. Translating it yields CAISGAALPSSGANVLTF.

This clonotype was seen a handful of times. J is TRBJ2-5 and V is TRBV5-1; TRBD1 matches at 8 bases. CDR1 and CDR2 from the germline V gene are SGHRS and YFSETQ. The V and J ends lost 4 bases and 1 base, in that order; junction bases with no gene match: 3. This CDR3 has 14 residues. In nucleotides, the CDR3 is TGCGCCAGCAGCGGGGGGACAGGCCAAGAGACCCAGTACTTC. Translation gives CASSGGTGQETQYF. Based on the CDR3 plus reference TRBV5-1 and TRBJ2-5, the full variable domain is KAGVTQTPRYLIKTRGQQVTLSCSPISGHRSVSWYQQTPGQGLQFLFEYFSETQRNKGNFPGRFSGRQFSNSRSEMNVSTLELGDSALYLCASSGGTGQETQYFGPGTRLLVL.

The chain links TRBV29-1 to TRBJ1-1; no definite D call. The ends were cut back, 4 bases at V and 1 base at J, with 7 bases in the middle. The CDR3 runs to 12 residues. Looked up from germline, CDR1 is SQVTM and CDR2 is ANQGSEA. The CDR3 sequence: CSVGQRNTEAFF. Here the CDR3 DNA reads TGCAGCGTTGGACAAAGGAACACTGAAGCTTTCTTT.

The chain links TRBV7-9 to TRBJ2-2; TRBD1 is a possible D gene (6 bases). Germline values: CDR1 SEHNR, CDR2 FQNEAQ (reference sequence). This CDR3 is 16 amino acids long. Trimming stripped 2 bases from V and 1 base from J, with 11 bases between. CDR3: CASSLRTGWNTGELFF. CDR3 DNA: TGTGCCAGCAGCTTAAGAACAGGGTGGAACACCGGGGAGCTGTTTTTT.

This clonotype was seen only a few times. The rearrangement joins TRBV25-1 to TRBJ2-7; D gene unclear. CDR1 is MGHDK and CDR2 is SYGVNS in the germline V gene. Trimming removed 1 base from V and 2 bases from J, with 0 bases in between. This CDR3 has 11 amino acids. CDR3 loop: CASSESYEQYF. The CDR3 DNA follows: TGTGCCAGCAGTGAATCCTACGAGCAGTACTTC.

This clonotype has only a few counts. This chain connects TRBV20-1 to TRBJ2-2; D is undetermined. Germline values: CDR1 DFQATT, CDR2 SNEGSKA (reference sequence). The germline V and J ends were trimmed by 2 bases and 2 bases, with 6 bases remaining between them. The CDR3 loop spans 13 amino acids. The chain's CDR3 is CSARNSNTGELFF. In nucleotides, the CDR3 is TGCAGTGCTAGAAATAGCAACACCGGGGAGCTGTTTTTT.

This clonotype was seen at least ten times. The chain joins TRBV18 to TRBJ2-7; D tentatively reads TRBD1 or TRBD2 (5 bases each). This CDR3 spans 14 amino acids. The V gene's germline CDR1 is KGHSH and CDR2 LQKENI. V gave up 0 bases and J gave up 1 base, with 7 bases separating them. The CDR3 nucleotides are TGTGCCAGCTCACCACCAGGGGAGTCCTACGAGCAGTACTTC. Translating it yields CASSPPGESYEQYF.

This clonotype occurred a few times. This chain links TRBV24-1 with TRBJ2-7; D is ambiguous. The CDR3 spans 13 residues. Germline lookup yields CDR1 KGHDR and CDR2 SFDVKD. V lost 10 bases to trimming and J lost 3 bases, with 15 bases between them. The CDR3, as DNA: TGTGCCACGGGTTCCGGGTCTAACTACGAGCAGTACTTC. Encoded protein: CATGSGSNYEQYF.

This clonotype was recorded a few times. The chain carries TRBV7-9 and TRBJ1-4, with unresolved D. Trimming left V 7 bases short and J 0 bases short, with 3 bases between. The CDR3 extends over 12 amino acids. The germline V gene has CDR1 SEHNR and CDR2 FQNEAQ (reference sequence). CDR3 coding DNA: TGTGCCAGCACAGCAACTAATGAAAAACTGTTTTTT. Protein: CASTATNEKLFF.

This clonotype appeared a few times. J is TRBJ2-7 and V is TRBV5-1; perhaps TRBD1 as D (6 bases). Trimming removed 0 bases from V and 0 bases from J, with 13 bases in between. The CDR3 spans 16 residues. The germline V gene has CDR1 SGHRS and CDR2 YFSETQ. CDR3 protein: CASSLGSGVFSYEQYF. The DNA of the CDR3 is TGCGCCAGCAGCTTGGGATCAGGGGTTTTCTCCTACGAGCAGTACTTC.

This clonotype was observed many times. This chain connects TRBV29-1 to TRBJ1-2; D gene ambiguous. The ends were cut back, 6 bases at V and 2 bases at J, with 13 bases in the middle. The CDR3 spans 13 residues. The germline gives CDR1 SQVTM, CDR2 ANQGSEA. CDR3 region: CSVPLELNYGYTF. The CDR3 nucleotides read TGCAGCGTCCCGTTAGAACTCAACTATGGCTACACCTTC.

This clonotype was observed a few times. The chain links TRBV28 to TRBJ2-5; D uncertain. The V gene's germline CDR1 is MDHEN and CDR2 SYDVKM. The CDR3 loop spans 13 amino acids. The V end was cut by 5 bases, the J end by 2 bases, with 9 bases between. The CDR3 spells CASSPRQQETQYF. Here the CDR3 DNA reads TGTGCCAGCAGTCCCCGCCAGCAAGAGACCCAGTACTTC.

This clonotype showed up just a few times. The V call is TRBV20-1, the J call TRBJ2-7; possibly TRBD1 or TRBD2 for D (5 bases each). This CDR3 contains 14 residues. Looked up from germline, CDR1 is DFQATT and CDR2 is SNEGSKA (reference sequence). Trimming shortened V by 5 bases and J by 5 bases, and 19 bases separated the two germline ends. CDR3 sequence reads: CSARGDPFLDEQYF. The DNA of the CDR3 is TGCAGTGCTCGAGGGGACCCCTTCTTAGACGAGCAGTACTTC.

The genes are TRBV20-1 and TRBJ1-5; D remains unclear. Between the trimmed V and J ends, which lost 0 bases and 12 bases, there was a span of 21 bases. Per the germline V gene, CDR1 is DFQATT and CDR2 is SNEGSKA (reference sequence). The CDR3 totals 15 residues. This CDR3 is CSARDRQRSVVVQHF. The CDR3 coding sequence is TGCAGTGCTAGAGATCGGCAGCGATCGGTAGTAGTCCAGCATTTT.

The CDR3 sequence is CSARLAGAREQYF. CDR3 DNA sequence: TGCAGTGCTAGGCTAGCGGGAGCTCGGGAGCAGTACTTC. The chain is built from TRBV20-1 and TRBJ2-7; TRBD2 matches 10 bases. Germline V gene data show CDR1 as DFQATT and CDR2 as SNEGSKA (reference sequence). The CDR3 contains 13 residues. The J segment lost 7 bases and the V segment lost 3 bases, leaving 6 bases of the junction unmatched.

CDR3 DNA: TGCGCCAGCAGCTTTGGGCAGACCTACGAGCAGTACTTC. It specifies CASSFGQTYEQYF. The V and J genes are TRBV5-1 and TRBJ2-7, with D hard to call. This CDR3 region has 13 residues. Trimming left V 2 bases short and J 2 bases short, with 8 bases between. Germline V lookup: CDR1 SGHRS, CDR2 YFSETQ. Together with reference TRBV5-1 and TRBJ2-7, the CDR3 gives the full variable domain: KAGVTQTPRYLIKTRGQQVTLSCSPISGHRSVSWYQQTPGQGLQFLFEYFSETQRNKGNFPGRFSGRQFSNSRSEMNVSTLELGDSALYLCASSFGQTYEQYFGPGTRLTVT.

At least ten counts were recorded for this clonotype. The J gene is TRBJ2-5, the V gene TRBV28; D may be TRBD1 or TRBD2 (5 bases each). The V end was cut by 2 bases, the J end by 4 bases, with 14 bases between. The CDR3 has 15 residues. The germline gives CDR1 MDHEN, CDR2 SYDVKM. Written as DNA, the CDR3 is TGTGCCAGCAGTTTAACAGGCCGGGAAGGAGAGACCCAGTACTTC. Protein: CASSLTGREGETQYF. Looking up the rest from reference TRBV28 and TRBJ2-5 gives the full variable domain: DVKVTQSSRYLVKRTGEKVFLECVQDMDHENMFWYRQDPGLGLRLIYFSYDVKMKEKGDIPEGYSVSREKKERFSLILESASTNQTSMYLCASSLTGREGETQYFGPGTRLLVL.

This clonotype occurred a few times. The chain employs TRBV6-1 and TRBJ2-6, with D possibly being TRBD1 (5 bases). This CDR3 has 15 residues. The V gene's germline CDR1 is MNHNS and CDR2 SASEGT. The V gene lost 7 bases and the J gene lost 0 bases, with 10 bases spanning the gap. CDR3 coding DNA: TGTGCCAGCAACCACAGGAGCTCTGGGGCCAACGTCCTGACTTTC. This codes for CASNHRSSGANVLTF.

The CDR3 sequence: CASTSGSLNTEAFF. CDR3 DNA sequence: TGCGCCAGCACCTCCGGCAGTTTGAACACTGAAGCTTTCTTT. V and J are TRBV4-1 and TRBJ1-1; D remains unclear. The CDR3 spans 14 residues. The V end was cut by 7 bases, the J end by 0 bases, with 12 bases between. The V gene's germline CDR1 is MGHRA and CDR2 YSYEKL.

This clonotype has a count of ten or more. The chain carries TRBV28 and TRBJ2-7; D ambiguous. In germline, CDR1 is MDHEN, CDR2 SYDVKM. The CDR3 has 11 amino acids. Trimming cost V 6 bases and J 7 bases, with 10 bases left between them. This chain's CDR3 is CASSFSREQYF. The CDR3 nucleotides are TGTGCCAGCAGCTTTAGCCGGGAGCAGTACTTC. Supplemented by reference TRBV28 and TRBJ2-7, the full variable domain reads DVKVTQSSRYLVKRTGEKVFLECVQDMDHENMFWYRQDPGLGLRLIYFSYDVKMKEKGDIPEGYSVSREKKERFSLILESASTNQTSMYLCASSFSREQYFGPGTRLTVT.

A note on this clonotype: One junction end disagrees with the germline gene, perhaps due to a read error. V gene TRBV7-6 combines with J gene TRBJ2-7; D gene unclear. CDR1 SGHVS and CDR2 FNYEAQ come from the germline V gene. The CDR3 covers 16 residues. The CDR3 region has the DNA TGTGCCAGCAGCCCGTCATGGGGTTTCAGCTCCTACGAGAAGTACTTC. It specifies CASSPSWGFSSYEKYF.

In its sample, this clonotype was seen a few times. The V call is TRBV3-1, the J call TRBJ2-7, with 13 bases fitting TRBD2. V lost 5 bases, J lost 7 bases, and 14 bases stayed unmatched. Per the germline V gene, CDR1 is LGHDT and CDR2 is YNNKEL (reference sequence). The CDR3 totals 17 residues. DNA for the CDR3: TGTGCCAGCAGCAGTGGACTAGCGGGAGCTCCGCCTCGAGAGCAGTACTTC. This sequence encodes CASSSGLAGAPPREQYF.

The chain is built from TRBV4-3 and TRBJ2-4; D may match TRBD1 or TRBD2 (5 bases each). The CDR3 totals 16 residues. Trimming took off 1 base at V and 0 bases at J, with 10 bases between the two ends. Germline CDR1 is LGHNA and CDR2 is YSLEER. The CDR3 loop reads CASSQVLGVAKNIQYF. The CDR3 DNA reads as TGCGCCAGCAGCCAAGTCCTGGGGGTAGCCAAAAACATTCAGTACTTC.

V is TRBV28 and J is TRBJ2-3; 7 bases are a match to TRBD2. CDR1 is MDHEN and CDR2 is SYDVKM in the germline V gene. The CDR3 contains 14 residues. V gave up 7 bases and J gave up 2 bases; unmatched junction bases: 6. The CDR3 DNA reads TGTGCCAGCACCGTGGGGGGGACCACAGATACGCAGTATTTT. Translated: CASTVGGTTDTQYF.

This clonotype was detected only a few times. V and J are TRBV29-1 and TRBJ2-7; TRBD1 agrees at 8 bases. V shed 4 bases and J 6 bases; nucleotides not matched to a gene: 14. Germline lookup yields CDR1 SQVTM and CDR2 ANQGSEA. The CDR3 is 15 amino acids. The CDR3 DNA is TGCAGCGTTGTAATGGTGGGCAGGGGGCTGCCCGAGCAGTACTTC. Its translation is CSVVMVGRGLPEQYF.